This T cell receptor (beta chain) was identified during a study of T cells in Graves' hyperthyroidism and ophthalmopathy (dated by TCRdb to between 2018 and 2021). Concerning the study at large: Peripheral blood samples were taken at initial diagnosis, before any treatment was given. To identify distinguishing TCR V-J signatures, a discovery cohort of around 98 patients was used, comprising roughly 45 with Graves' ophthalmopathy and about 59 with stable Graves' hyperthyroidism. An independent validation cohort of 18 to 20 hyperthyroidism patients and about 15 patients who later progressed to ophthalmopathy tested prospective prediction of ophthalmopathy. The roughly 90 discovery patients were divided at random into training and test sets in a 7:3 ratio. Thyroid tissue and blood T-cell repertoires from several Graves' hyperthyroidism patients were also compared in the study. After blood sampling, hyperthyroidism patients were treated with methimazole at a starting dose of 30 mg daily, and ophthalmopathy patients were treated with high-dose intravenous methylprednisolone. The paper reports TCR Vbeta CDR3 sequencing of about 140 peripheral blood samples: approximately 43 ophthalmopathy, fewer than 80 hyperthyroidism and around 17 progressor patients.

This clonotype has a count of ten or more. Its antigen is not yet known. Per-nucleotide qualities are absent, and no much larger clonotype sits a single base away. The TCR beta CDR3 regions were amplified from RNA transcripts. For the first round of RT-PCR on the TCR CDR3, the HTBI primer set was used together with the Qiagen OneStep RT-PCR kit. A second multiplex PCR round built the libraries, followed by size selection and purification. Libraries were sequenced paired-end with 100 bp reads on an Illumina HiSeq2000. Per the original workflow: SOAPnuke was used to process the raw data, throwing out any read that contained adapters or uncalled bases, had a mean Phred below 15, or lacked an exact constant-primer or identifier match. High-quality paired reads were merged with COPE v1.2.5, and unique nucleotide sequences were defined as clonotypes. MiTCR v1.1 was used to align clonotypes to the IMGT TRBV, TRBD and TRBJ reference segments. Only V-J combinations with frequency above 0.0001, covering about 99% of repertoires, were analysed. A TCS score was defined as the ratio between F50 (clonal expansion) and ExV (chaos), using BLOSUM62-based TCRdist between CDR3 peptides within each V-J. Welch's t-statistics and random forest reduced 500 to 650 V-J features to some 14, which were used in a naive Bayes classifier (R e1071). Starting from the raw public reads, TCRdb applied fastp trimming at Q25, assembled clones with MiXCR and retained in-frame beta chains. Rows matching on CDR3 protein sequence are summarized as one entry with the most common DNA and genes. TCRdb, rather than the study authors, made the V and J calls. For this sample there are hundreds of thousands of distinct CDR3 sequences; 20% appear just once. Roughly 44% of the sample is taken by the ten largest.

Overall study results and their limits: In validation, the model predicted progression to ophthalmopathy a median of approximately 6.3 months before onset, with about 70% sensitivity and just under 75% specificity. Sample size was not statistically predetermined, and investigators were not blinded to group allocation. Most expanded thyroid clonotypes (frequency above 0.001) were also detected in blood, a finding suggesting that blood repertoires may reflect thyroid immune responses. A model built on a 13 V-J signature distinguished ophthalmopathy from stable hyperthyroidism, reaching 87.88% sensitivity and about 81% specificity in cross-validation and 80%/75% in testing.

Ophthalmopathy patients had moderately to severely active disease, with a Clinical Activity Score of 3 or more, a NOSPECS grade of 4 or more, and a disease duration of less than 3 months. The study excluded patients with uncontrolled infections, other autoimmune diseases, pregnancy or lactation. Diagnoses relied on clinical symptoms, serum thyroxine and TRAb, thyroid ultrasound and orbital computed tomography. Ficoll-Paque density gradient centrifugation was used to isolate PBMCs from about 10 ml of fresh peripheral blood. Total RNA was extracted with Trizol reagent, and quality was checked on an Agilent 2100 Bioanalyzer. The CDR3 measures 16 amino acids from cysteine to phenylalanine. The retained sequence is limited to the CDR3, 48 bases, with the frame set at the first base. The trim is 0 bases for V and 0 bases for J, with a gap of 11 bases between the germline ends. CDR1 and CDR2 are drawn from the germline V gene (reference sequence): MNHEY, SMNVEV.

The sample taken for sequencing was blood. The chain is assembled from TRBV27 and TRBJ1-1; the D gene is unclear. The receptor was isolated from a man aged 40-55 years with Graves' ophthalmopathy. The CDR3 reads CASSLSASTVNTEAFF. The sequence in DNA is TGTGCCAGCAGTTTATCGGCGTCGACTGTGAACACTGAAGCTTTCTTT.